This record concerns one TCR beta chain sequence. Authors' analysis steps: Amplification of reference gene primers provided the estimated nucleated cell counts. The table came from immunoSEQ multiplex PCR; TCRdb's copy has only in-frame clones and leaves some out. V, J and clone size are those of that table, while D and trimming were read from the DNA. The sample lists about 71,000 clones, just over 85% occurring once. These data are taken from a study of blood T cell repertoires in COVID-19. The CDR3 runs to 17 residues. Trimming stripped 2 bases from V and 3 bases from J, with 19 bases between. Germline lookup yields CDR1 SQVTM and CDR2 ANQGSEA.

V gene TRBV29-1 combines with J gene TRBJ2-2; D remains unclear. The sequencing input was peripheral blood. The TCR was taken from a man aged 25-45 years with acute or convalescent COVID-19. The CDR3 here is CSVEKVWSPDDTGELFF. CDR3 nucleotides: TGCAGCGTTGAAAAGGTCTGGAGCCCCGATGACACCGGGGAGCTGTTTTTT.